This note documents a single TCR beta chain sequence. This clone was observed once. Its specific antigen is unknown. No much larger clonotype is one base removed from it; base qualities were not supplied. The data derive from a study of cytomegalovirus exposure and HLA in healthy donors (dated by TCRdb to between 2016 and 2019). For the study in its entirety: A later analysis indicated that the 130 or so validation repertoires were generated on the platform also employed for the 650 to 850 repertoires of the first cohort. The study was designed to test whether signatures of past pathogen exposure could be identified by cataloging public T cell receptors. In addition to the first cohort of roughly 670 subjects, a separate validation cohort of 120 different subjects was used. To predict cytomegalovirus infection status, the study brought together high-throughput TCR immunosequencing, statistical association of individual TCRs with disease status, and machine learning. What the work shows at the level of the full study, not this receptor alone: Of the cluster scores, about 94% were above 0 in a later analysis, which found that TCRs clustered in the first cohort also tended to co-occur in the 95 to 150 validation repertoires. The classifier was reported to diagnose cytomegalovirus status with high specificity and sensitivity in both the original and validation cohorts. In vitro tests confirmed that a few of the cytomegalovirus-associated TCR beta chains recognize cytomegalovirus antigens. In the study, 150 to 200 TCR beta chains were listed as associated with cytomegalovirus. It was suggested by the authors that the approach could potentially be generalized to other disease states and immunological phenotypes. Most TCR sequences were seen in very few donors, while some public TCRs were found in many individuals. A later analysis had no HLA typing for the validation cohort, so co-occurrence there was scored across all 130 or so repertoires.

The germline V gene encodes CDR1 SGDLS and CDR2 YYNGEE. V and J are truncated by 4 bases and 3 bases respectively, leaving an intervening sequence of 30 bases. The CDR3 sequence holds 20 residues, the cysteine and phenylalanine included. Just CDR3 DNA is preserved here, 60 bases in frame from base 1. The library was built by means of the immunoSEQ multiplex PCR assay. As for the original processing: A statistical classification framework was built for diagnosing cytomegalovirus status from the catalog of TCR beta chain sequences. TCRdb obtained this table from immuneACCESS and retained in-frame rearrangements with V and J assigned. These tables miss some clones; where compared with another copy, unresolved V genes account for less than half of the shortfall, and the remainder is unexplained. The DNA gave D and trimming, while V, J and clone size come from that table. This sample gives more than 300,000 clones in total; just over 85% of them show up just once. Approximately 0.8% of the sample is taken by the ten largest.

Donors formed part of the validation cohort, which comprised 95 to 150 subjects and was distinct from the first cohort of over 500 subjects. The chain was built from TRBV9 and TRBJ2-3, with TRBD1 as a weak D call on 5 bases. Sequencing was done on a sample of PBMCs. The sequence came from a woman aged 18-35 years in good health and CMV-seronegative. CDR3 region: CASSSNQPTVQVLETDTQYF. The DNA sequence follows: TGTGCCAGCAGCTCAAACCAACCCACGGTACAGGTCCTAGAGACAGATACGCAGTATTTT.